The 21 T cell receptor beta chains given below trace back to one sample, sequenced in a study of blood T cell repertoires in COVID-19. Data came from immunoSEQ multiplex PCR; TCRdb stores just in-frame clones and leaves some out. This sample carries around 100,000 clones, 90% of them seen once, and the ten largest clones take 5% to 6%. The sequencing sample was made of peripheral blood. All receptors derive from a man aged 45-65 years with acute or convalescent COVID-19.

The CDR3 bases are TGTGCCAGTAGTACTGGGGCGAACACTGAAGCTTTCTTT. Translated: CASSTGANTEAFF. The rearrangement joins TRBV19 to TRBJ1-1; the D gene is possibly TRBD1 (5 bases). Germline V gene lookup returns CDR1 LNHDA and CDR2 SQIVND (reference sequence). There are 13 residues in the CDR3. The V end was cut by 4 bases, the J end by 1 base, with 7 bases between.

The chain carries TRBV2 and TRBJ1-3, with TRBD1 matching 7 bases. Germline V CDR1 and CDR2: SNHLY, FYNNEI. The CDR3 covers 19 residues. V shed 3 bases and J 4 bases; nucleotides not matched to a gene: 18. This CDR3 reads CASSDSTGWDSLSGNTIYF. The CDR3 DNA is TGTGCCAGCAGTGATTCTACGGGGTGGGACAGCCTCTCCGGAAACACCATATATTTT.

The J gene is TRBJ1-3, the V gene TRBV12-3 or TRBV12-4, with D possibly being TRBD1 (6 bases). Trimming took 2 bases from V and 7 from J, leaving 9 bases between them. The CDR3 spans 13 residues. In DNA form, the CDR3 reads TGTGCCAGCAGTTTAAACAGGGCTAACACCATATATTTT. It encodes CASSLNRANTIYF.

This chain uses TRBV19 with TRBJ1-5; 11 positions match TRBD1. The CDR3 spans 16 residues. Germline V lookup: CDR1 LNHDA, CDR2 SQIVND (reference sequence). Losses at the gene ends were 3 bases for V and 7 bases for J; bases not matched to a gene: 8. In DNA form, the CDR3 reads TGTGCCAGTAGTATGAGGACAGGGGGCGCGGGACAGCCCCAGCATTTT. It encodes CASSMRTGGAGQPQHF.

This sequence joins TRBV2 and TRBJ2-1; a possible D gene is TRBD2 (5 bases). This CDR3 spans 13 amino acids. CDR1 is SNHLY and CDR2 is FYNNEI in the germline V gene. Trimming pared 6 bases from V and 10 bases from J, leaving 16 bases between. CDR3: CASRSGLAREQFF. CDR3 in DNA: TGTGCCAGCAGGAGCGGTTTAGCCCGCGAGCAGTTCTTC.

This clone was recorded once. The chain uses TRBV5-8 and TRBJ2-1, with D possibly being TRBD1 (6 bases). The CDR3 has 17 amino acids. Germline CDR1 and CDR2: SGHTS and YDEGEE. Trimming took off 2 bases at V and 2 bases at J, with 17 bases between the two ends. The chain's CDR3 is CASSFEGGRFTYNEQFF. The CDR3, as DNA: TGTGCCAGCAGCTTCGAAGGGGGAAGATTTACCTACAATGAGCAGTTCTTC.

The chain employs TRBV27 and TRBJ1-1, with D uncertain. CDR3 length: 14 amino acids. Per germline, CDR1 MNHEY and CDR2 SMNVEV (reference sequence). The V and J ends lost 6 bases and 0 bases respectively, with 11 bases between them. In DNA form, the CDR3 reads TGTGCCAGCAGGTCCCGGACTCTGAACACTGAAGCTTTCTTT. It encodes CASRSRTLNTEAFF.

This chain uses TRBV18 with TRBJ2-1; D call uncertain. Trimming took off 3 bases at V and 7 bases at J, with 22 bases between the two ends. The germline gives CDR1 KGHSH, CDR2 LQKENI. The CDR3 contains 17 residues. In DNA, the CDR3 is TGTGCCAGCTCACCCGATCCCCCTTACCCCGTCGGGAATGAGCAGTTCTTC. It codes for CASSPDPPYPVGNEQFF.

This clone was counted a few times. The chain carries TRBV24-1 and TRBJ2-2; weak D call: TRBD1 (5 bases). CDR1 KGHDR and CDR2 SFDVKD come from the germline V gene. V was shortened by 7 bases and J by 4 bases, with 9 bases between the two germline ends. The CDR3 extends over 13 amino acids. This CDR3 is CATSETVTGELFF. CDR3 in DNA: TGTGCCACCAGCGAGACAGTCACCGGGGAGCTGTTTTTT.

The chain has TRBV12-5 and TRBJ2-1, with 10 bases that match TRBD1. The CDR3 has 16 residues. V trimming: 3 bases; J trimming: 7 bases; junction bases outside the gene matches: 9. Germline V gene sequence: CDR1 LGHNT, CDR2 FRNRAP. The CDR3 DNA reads TGTGCTAGTGGTTTACCAAGCCGGGACAGGGGAAATGAGCAGTTCTTC. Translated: CASGLPSRDRGNEQFF.

The CDR3 nucleotides are TGTGCCAGCAGGTCGGCAGGGGGGCGGAGAAATGAGCAGTTCTTC. This codes for CASRSAGGRRNEQFF. J is TRBJ2-1 and V is TRBV25-1; weak D call: TRBD1 (7 bases). V was trimmed by 6 bases and J by 7 bases, leaving 19 bases between them. From germline, CDR1 is MGHDK and CDR2 SYGVNS. This CDR3 is 15 amino acids long.

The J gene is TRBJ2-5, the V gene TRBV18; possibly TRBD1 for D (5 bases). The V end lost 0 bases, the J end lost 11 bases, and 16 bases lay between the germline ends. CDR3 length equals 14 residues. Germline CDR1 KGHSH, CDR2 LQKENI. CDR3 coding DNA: TGTGCCAGCTCACCACCGGCTCGACAGATCGGGCAGTACTTC. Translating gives CASSPPARQIGQYF.

Here the CDR3 DNA reads TGTGCCAGCTCACCTAAACGGGACATTATGAACACTGAAGCTTTCTTT. Amino acid sequence: CASSPKRDIMNTEAFF. The rearrangement uses TRBV18 and TRBJ1-1, with D possibly matching TRBD1 (6 bases). Germline V CDR1 and CDR2: KGHSH, LQKENI. This CDR3 spans 16 amino acids. Trimming shortened V by 3 bases and J by 0 bases, and 14 bases separated the two germline ends. The full variable domain, rest sourced from reference TRBV18 and TRBJ1-1, is NAGVMQNPRHLVRRRGQEARLRCSPMKGHSHVYWYRQLPEEGLKFMVYLQKENIIDESGMPKERFSAEFPKEGPSILRIQQVVRGDSAAYFCASSPKRDIMNTEAFFGQGTRLTVV.

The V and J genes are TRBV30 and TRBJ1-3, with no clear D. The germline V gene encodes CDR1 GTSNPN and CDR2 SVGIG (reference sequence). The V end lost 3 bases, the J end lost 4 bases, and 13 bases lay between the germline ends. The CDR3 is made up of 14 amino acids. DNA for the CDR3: TGTGCCTGGAGCGAGGGTGGTACCGGAAACACCATATATTTT. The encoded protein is CAWSEGGTGNTIYF. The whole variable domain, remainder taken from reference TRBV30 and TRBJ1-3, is SQTIHQWPATLVQPVGSPLSLECTVEGTSNPNLYWYRQAAGRGLQLLFYSVGIGQISSEVPQNLSASRPQDRQFILSSKKLLLSDSGFYLCAWSEGGTGNTIYFGEGSWLTVV.

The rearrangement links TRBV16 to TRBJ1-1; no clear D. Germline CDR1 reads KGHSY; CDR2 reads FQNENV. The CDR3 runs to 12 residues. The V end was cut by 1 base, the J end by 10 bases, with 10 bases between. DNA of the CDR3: TGTGCCAGCAGCCAATTACTGGCAGGAGCTTTCTTT. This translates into CASSQLLAGAFF.

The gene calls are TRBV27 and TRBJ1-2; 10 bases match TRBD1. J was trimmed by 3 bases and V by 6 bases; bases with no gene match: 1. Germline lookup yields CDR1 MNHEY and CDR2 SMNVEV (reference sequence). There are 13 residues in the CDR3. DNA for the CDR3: TGTGCCAGCAGGACAGGGGGCCACTATGGCTACACCTTC. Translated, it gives CASRTGGHYGYTF.

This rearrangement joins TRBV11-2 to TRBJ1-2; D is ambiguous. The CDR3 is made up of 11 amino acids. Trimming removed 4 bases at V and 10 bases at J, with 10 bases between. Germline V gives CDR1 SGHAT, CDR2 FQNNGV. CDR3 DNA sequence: TGTGCCAGCAGCTCCGACTTAATCTACACCTTC. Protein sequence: CASSSDLIYTF.

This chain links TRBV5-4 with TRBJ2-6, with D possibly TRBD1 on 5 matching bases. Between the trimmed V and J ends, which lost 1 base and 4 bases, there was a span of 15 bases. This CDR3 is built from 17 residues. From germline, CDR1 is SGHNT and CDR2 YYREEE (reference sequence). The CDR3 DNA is TGTGCCAGCAGCTTGAGGTACAGGCAGGCCGGGGCCAACGTCCTGACTTTC. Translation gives CASSLRYRQAGANVLTF.

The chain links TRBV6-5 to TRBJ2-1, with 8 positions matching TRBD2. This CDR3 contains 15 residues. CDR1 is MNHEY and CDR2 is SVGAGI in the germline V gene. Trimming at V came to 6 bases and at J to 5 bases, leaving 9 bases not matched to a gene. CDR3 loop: CASSSIAGPNNEQFF. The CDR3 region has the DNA TGTGCCAGCAGCTCAATAGCGGGGCCGAACAATGAGCAGTTCTTC.

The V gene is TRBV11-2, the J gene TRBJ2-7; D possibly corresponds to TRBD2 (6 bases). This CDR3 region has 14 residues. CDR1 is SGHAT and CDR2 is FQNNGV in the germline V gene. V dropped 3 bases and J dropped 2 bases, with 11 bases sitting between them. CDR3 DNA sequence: TGTGCCAGCAGCTTTGGGGGACTTACCTACGAGCAGTACTTC. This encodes CASSFGGLTYEQYF.

CDR3: CASSSRFSGANVLTF. For the CDR3, the DNA is TGTGCCAGCAGCTCTAGATTCTCTGGGGCCAACGTCCTGACTTTC. The chain uses TRBV11-2 and TRBJ2-6; unclear D gene. The CDR3 extends over 15 amino acids. V was clipped by 4 bases and J by 0 bases, with 7 bases between them. Germline loops: CDR1 SGHAT, CDR2 FQNNGV. Supplemented by reference TRBV11-2 and TRBJ2-6, the full variable domain reads EAGVAQSPRYKIIEKRQSVAFWCNPISGHATLYWYQQILGQGPKLLIQFQNNGVVDDSQLPKDRFSAERLKGVDSTLKIQPAKLEDSAVYLCASSSRFSGANVLTFGAGSRLTVL.